The 22 T cell receptor beta chains presented below share a single source sample, sequenced in a study of blood T cell repertoires in COVID-19. Sequenced by immunoSEQ multiplex PCR; TCRdb stores in-frame clones only, minus some. The sample contains about 130,000 clones, about 88% of which appear only once. Specimen: peripheral blood. These receptors came from an elderly woman with acute or convalescent COVID-19.

The sample holds one count of this clone. V gene TRBV6-5 combines with J gene TRBJ1-2; weak D call: TRBD1 (5 bases). CDR1 and CDR2 (germline): MNHEY, SVGAGI. This CDR3 contains 13 residues. Trimming removed 6 bases from V and 7 bases from J, with 15 bases in between. As DNA, the CDR3 is TGTGCCAGCAGATTCCAGGGTGGTGGTGGCTACACCTTC. It is translated as CASRFQGGGGYTF.

This chain uses TRBV7-2 with TRBJ2-7, with D possibly being TRBD1 (5 bases). CDR3 length: 11 amino acids. Trimming took 8 bases from V and 3 from J, leaving 8 bases between them. Germline CDR1 SGHTA, CDR2 FQGNSA. The CDR3 DNA reads TGTGCCAGCGGCCAGGGCTACGAGCAGTACTTC. It yields the protein CASGQGYEQYF.

This chain connects TRBV6-5 to TRBJ1-1, with a weak D call TRBD1 (6 bases). From germline, CDR1 is MNHEY and CDR2 SVGAGI. The germline V and J ends were trimmed by 6 bases and 1 base, with 12 bases remaining between them. The CDR3 has 14 residues. CDR3 region: CASSGDTSNTEAFF. DNA of the CDR3: TGTGCCAGCAGCGGGGACACCTCGAACACTGAAGCTTTCTTT.

The chain couples TRBV7-8 to TRBJ1-2; no definite D call. The CDR3 runs to 14 residues. CDR1 is SGHVS, CDR2 FQNEAQ, per germline. Trimming cost V 3 bases and J 6 bases, with 14 bases left between them. CDR3 sequence (DNA): TGTGCCAGCAGCTTGTCTACAGACCTCAATGGCTACACCTTC. Amino acids: CASSLSTDLNGYTF.

This clone came up once. The rearrangement links TRBV3-1 (or the pseudogene TRBV3-2) to TRBJ2-3; possibly TRBD1 for D (5 bases). V was shortened by 0 bases and J by 8 bases, with 12 bases between the two germline ends. This CDR3 comprises 14 residues. CDR1 and CDR2 from the germline V gene are LGHDT and YNNKEL (reference sequence). Written as DNA, the CDR3 is TGTGCCAGCAGCCAAGACTCAGGGTTTGGTACGCAGTATTTT. It codes for CASSQDSGFGTQYF.

This sequence joins TRBV7-3 and TRBJ2-1; TRBD2 might be the D (5 bases). The CDR3 spans 13 residues. Germline CDR1 is SGHTA and CDR2 is FQGTGA. Trimming left V 5 bases short and J 4 bases short, with 9 bases between. DNA for the CDR3: TGTGCCAGCAGCGCGGACTTTTACAATGAGCAGTTCTTC. Its translation is CASSADFYNEQFF.

The chain carries TRBV15 and TRBJ2-5, with D maybe TRBD1 (5 bases). V lost 1 base and J lost 1, with 10 bases in between. This CDR3 is 15 amino acids long. Germline lookup yields CDR1 LNHNV and CDR2 YYDKDF (reference sequence). CDR3 protein: CATSRGQRLQETQYF. The CDR3 bases are TGTGCCACCAGCAGAGGACAGAGGCTCCAAGAGACCCAGTACTTC.

This chain joins TRBV18 and TRBJ2-3, with D maybe TRBD2 (5 bases). Germline CDR1 KGHSH, CDR2 LQKENI. V was pared by 2 bases and J by 5 bases, with 14 bases between. The CDR3 is made up of 15 amino acids. CDR3 amino acids: CASSPIAVGRDTQYF. The CDR3 nucleotides are TGTGCCAGCTCACCAATCGCAGTTGGGAGAGATACGCAGTATTTT.

V and J are TRBV7-2 and TRBJ2-5, with TRBD2 matching over 9 bases. The germline V gene has CDR1 SGHTA and CDR2 FQGNSA. V dropped 5 bases and J dropped 5; count of bases not matched to a gene: 9. This CDR3 contains 15 residues. CDR3 DNA sequence: TGTGCCAGCAGCCTTCAGCGGGGGGTCCTGGAGACCCAGTACTTC. Its translation is CASSLQRGVLETQYF.

This chain joins TRBV6-5 and TRBJ1-1; perhaps TRBD1 as D (6 bases). In germline, CDR1 is MNHEY, CDR2 SVGAGI. The CDR3 spans 14 residues. The germline V and J ends were trimmed by 7 bases and 8 bases, with 20 bases remaining between them. The CDR3 region has the DNA TGTGCCAGCAAAGGGGGAAGGGTGTCTGGGGAAGCTTTCTTT. As protein: CASKGGRVSGEAFF.

This chain joins TRBV15 and TRBJ2-3; D might be TRBD2 (6 bases). Germline CDR1 is LNHNV and CDR2 is YYDKDF (reference sequence). Trimming shortened V by 0 bases and J by 0 bases, and 13 bases separated the two germline ends. The CDR3 spans 17 residues. The CDR3, as DNA: TGTGCCACCAGCAGAGATCGTGGCGGGGCTAGCACAGATACGCAGTATTTT. It codes for CATSRDRGGASTDTQYF.

The genes are TRBV23-1 and TRBJ2-3; tentative D call: TRBD2 (6 bases). TRBV23-1 falls under the ORF class, with uncertain function. Trimming shortened V by 4 bases and J by 3 bases, and 17 bases separated the two germline ends. The CDR3 spans 16 residues. The CDR3 loop reads CASSLIETGRTDTQYF. CDR3 coding DNA: TGCGCCAGCAGTCTTATAGAGACCGGGAGAACAGATACGCAGTATTTT.

The chain has TRBV5-5 and TRBJ1-1, with D possibly matching TRBD1 (5 bases). CDR3 length equals 13 residues. With 4 bases removed from V and 4 bases from J, the gap between germline ends came to 11 bases. The V gene's germline CDR1 is SGHKS and CDR2 YYEKEE (reference sequence). As DNA, the CDR3 is TGTGCCAGCAGCCAGACAGATAGCACTGAAGCTTTCTTT. Residues: CASSQTDSTEAFF.

This sequence joins TRBV10-1 and TRBJ2-1; 8 bases align to TRBD2. Trimming at V came to 7 bases and at J to 6 bases, leaving 14 bases not matched to a gene. Germline V gives CDR1 WNHNN, CDR2 SYGVQD (reference sequence). CDR3 length equals 16 residues. The CDR3 DNA reads as TGCGCCAGCACCCTGGTCGGGGGGGGCGCGGGCAATGAGCAGTTCTTC. It is translated as CASTLVGGGAGNEQFF.

The rearrangement uses TRBV7-2 and TRBJ1-2; 9 positions match TRBD1. The CDR3 consists of 15 residues. Trimming at V came to 5 bases and at J to 4 bases, leaving 8 bases not matched to a gene. CDR1 is SGHTA, CDR2 FQGNSA, per germline. DNA of the CDR3: TGTGCCAGCAGCCCCTCCGGGGACAGGGTCTATGGCTACACCTTC. Translation: CASSPSGDRVYGYTF.

The V and J genes are TRBV27 and TRBJ1-6, with D perhaps matching TRBD1 (5 bases). The germline gives CDR1 MNHEY, CDR2 SMNVEV (reference sequence). This CDR3 spans 17 amino acids. V lost 3 bases and J lost 0, with 12 bases in between. The CDR3 coding sequence is TGTGCCAGCAGTTTGGAGGGACCGAGCTCCTATAATTCACCCCTCCACTTT. Protein: CASSLEGPSSYNSPLHF.

The chain has TRBV18 and TRBJ2-2; 8 bases fit TRBD1. The CDR3 is 18 residues long. Trimming took 3 bases from V and 1 from J; bases not matched to a gene: 10. Germline V gene lookup returns CDR1 KGHSH and CDR2 LQKENI. The CDR3 sequence: CASSPTFAGTGNTGELFF. The CDR3 DNA is TGTGCCAGCTCACCGACATTCGCCGGGACAGGGAACACCGGGGAGCTGTTTTTT.

This CDR3 is CASSRPGTRTINEQFF. The CDR3 DNA reads TGTGCCAGCAGCAGACCGGGAACACGAACCATCAATGAGCAGTTCTTC. The chain couples TRBV5-6 to TRBJ2-1, with D possibly matching TRBD2 (5 bases). Germline-derived CDR1 and CDR2 are SGHDT and YYEEEE. This CDR3 contains 16 residues. V was shortened by 4 bases and J by 6 bases, with 20 bases between the two germline ends.

The chain recombines TRBV5-1 with TRBJ1-2; D remains unclear. Deletions cut 7 bases from V and 8 bases from J, with 27 bases between. The CDR3 spans 16 residues. The germline gives CDR1 SGHRS, CDR2 YFSETQ. In DNA, the CDR3 is TGCGCCAGCCACAGAGACGGCTCTCCATCGACCCGCGGCTACACCTTC. This translates into CASHRDGSPSTRGYTF.

The rearrangement joins TRBV19 to TRBJ1-5, with TRBD1 matching over 7 bases. The V and J ends lost 7 bases and 7 bases, in that order; junction bases with no gene match: 4. Germline V gene lookup returns CDR1 LNHDA and CDR2 SQIVND (reference sequence). The CDR3 has 12 amino acids. CDR3 nucleotides: TGTGCCAGTACGACAGGGCCCCAGCCCCAGCATTTT. Its protein product is CASTTGPQPQHF.

As DNA, the CDR3 is TGTGCCAGCAGCCGCAGTGGGCCCTACAATGAGCAGTTCTTC. Its protein is CASSRSGPYNEQFF. The chain combines TRBV3-1 (or the pseudogene TRBV3-2) with TRBJ2-1, with D unclear. Trimming stripped 4 bases from V and 2 bases from J, with 9 bases between. Germline V lookup: CDR1 LGHDT, CDR2 YNNKEL (reference sequence). This CDR3 has 14 amino acids.

The table lists this clone with a few counts. V usage is TRBV7-9 and J usage is TRBJ1-2, with a weak D call TRBD1 (5 bases). Per the germline V gene, CDR1 is SEHNR and CDR2 is FQNEAQ (reference sequence). Trimming took off 5 bases at V and 1 base at J, with 23 bases between the two ends. This CDR3 contains 18 residues. CDR3: CASSPLQGAINFNYGYTF. The DNA of the CDR3 is TGTGCCAGCAGCCCCCTTCAGGGTGCCATCAACTTTAACTATGGCTACACCTTC.